The present T cell receptor beta chain was sequenced within a study of CXCR3-negative and CXCR3-positive naive CD8 T cells. Findings and limits, study-wide: Naive cells used TRBV-TRBJ genes in much the same way whether CXCR3-negative or CXCR3-positive; memory cells did not.

Triplicate sorts of 300,000 cells per CD8+ subset. To note about this clonotype: Its cognate antigen is unknown.

Via 5' RACE with UMI labels, TRB cDNA libraries were prepared. After re-calling the 5' RACE reads, TCRdb lists one entry per CDR3 protein, DNA absent. This repertoire includes some 28,000 distinct CDR3 sequences. The TCR was taken from a human donor in good health. Some clones in this sample may be carry-over from other donors' samples. The sample was memory CD8+ T cells from blood.

The chain's CDR3 is CASSEGQRDEQFF. The chain links TRBV25-1 to TRBJ2-1. Germline V gene lookup returns CDR1 MGHDK and CDR2 SYGVNS. This CDR3 region has 13 residues.